This T cell receptor (beta chain) was sequenced for a study of CXCR3-negative and CXCR3-positive naive CD8 T cells. UMI-labeled TRB cDNA libraries were prepared by 5' RACE. From the 5' RACE reads, TCRdb lists one entry per CDR3 protein and no DNA. This sample lists approximately 62,000 distinct CDR3 sequences; its ten largest clones have around 4%. Germline-derived CDR1 and CDR2 are MDHEN and SYDVKM. The CDR3 extends over 15 amino acids. V usage is TRBV28 and J usage is TRBJ1-5; TCRdb lists TRBD1, though no DNA is available to test this call. The receptor was derived from a human donor in good health. Some clones in this sample may be carry-over from other donors' samples. The material sequenced was naive CXCR3- CD8+ T cells from blood. The subset was: CD45RO-CCR7+CD27+CD95- naive CD8+ T cells lacking CXCR3 (TNR3-). The chain's CDR3 is CASSPDRVGNQPQHF. Full variable domain (missing parts from reference TRBV28 and TRBJ1-5): DVKVTQSSRYLVKRTGEKVFLECVQDMDHENMFWYRQDPGLGLRLIYFSYDVKMKEKGDIPEGYSVSREKKERFSLILESASTNQTSMYLCASSPDRVGNQPQHFGDGTRLSIL.